This section outlines one T cell receptor beta chain sequence together with its context. This sample is part of a study of human CD8 memory T cell subsets. Germline CDR1 and CDR2: WSHSY and SAAADI. The CDR3 contains 18 residues. UMI-labeled 5' RACE produced the TCR beta libraries. TCRdb re-called the 5' RACE reads and gives one entry per CDR3 protein, without DNA. With several thousand distinct CDR3 sequences in the sample, the ten largest clones hold roughly 20%. Sequencing input: CD8+ T cells from PBMCs. This chain uses TRBV10-2 with TRBJ2-1; absent DNA, TCRdb's TRBD2 call cannot be checked. The TCR was taken from a human donor in good health. CDR3 in amino acids: CASRPRFTSGSRLNEQFF.